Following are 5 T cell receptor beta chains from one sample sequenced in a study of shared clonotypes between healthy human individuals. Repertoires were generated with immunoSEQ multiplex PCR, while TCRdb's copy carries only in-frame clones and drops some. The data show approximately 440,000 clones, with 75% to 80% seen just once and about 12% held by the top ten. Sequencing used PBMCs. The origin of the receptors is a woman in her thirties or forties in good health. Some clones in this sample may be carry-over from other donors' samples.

Written as DNA, the CDR3 is TGCGCCAGCAGCCCGGACAGGGCAAGCACCGGGGAGCTGTTTTTT. Translated, it gives CASSPDRASTGELFF. The chain employs TRBV5-1 and TRBJ2-2; the match to TRBD1 covers 8 bases. Germline CDR1 reads SGHRS; CDR2 reads YFSETQ. The ends lost 4 bases at V and 4 bases at J; junction bases unmatched: 6. This CDR3 is built from 15 residues.

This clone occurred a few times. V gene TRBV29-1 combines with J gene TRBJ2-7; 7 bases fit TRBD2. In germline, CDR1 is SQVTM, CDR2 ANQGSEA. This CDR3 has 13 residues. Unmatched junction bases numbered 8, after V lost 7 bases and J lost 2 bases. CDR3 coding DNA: TGCAGCGCTGCGGGAGTCCTGGCCTACGAGCAGTACTTC. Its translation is CSAAGVLAYEQYF.

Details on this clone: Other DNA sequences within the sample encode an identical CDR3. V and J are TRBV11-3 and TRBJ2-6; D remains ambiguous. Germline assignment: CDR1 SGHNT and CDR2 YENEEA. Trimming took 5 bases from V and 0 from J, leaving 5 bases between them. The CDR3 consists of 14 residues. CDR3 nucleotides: TGTGCCAGCAGCCCGAGCTCTGGGGCCAACGTCCTGACTTTC. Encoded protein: CASSPSSGANVLTF. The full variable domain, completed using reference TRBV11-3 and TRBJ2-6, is EAGVVQSPRYKIIEKKQPVAFWCNPISGHNTLYWYLQNLGQGPELLIRYENEEAVDDSQLPKDRFSAERLKGVDSTLKIQPAELGDSAVYLCASSPSSGANVLTFGAGSRLTVL.

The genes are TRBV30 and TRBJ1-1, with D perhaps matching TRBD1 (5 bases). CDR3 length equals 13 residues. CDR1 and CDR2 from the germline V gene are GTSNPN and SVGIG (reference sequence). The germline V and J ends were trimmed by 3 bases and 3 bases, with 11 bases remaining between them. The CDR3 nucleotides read TGTGCCTGGAGCCCAGGGTATCACACTGAAGCTTTCTTT. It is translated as CAWSPGYHTEAFF.

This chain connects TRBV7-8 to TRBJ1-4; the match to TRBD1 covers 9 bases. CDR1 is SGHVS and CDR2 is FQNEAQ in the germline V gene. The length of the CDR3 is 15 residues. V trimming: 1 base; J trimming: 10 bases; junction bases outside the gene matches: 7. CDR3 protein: CASSLETGGFGKLFF. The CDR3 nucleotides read TGTGCCAGCAGCTTAGAGACAGGGGGATTCGGAAAACTGTTTTTT.